This T cell receptor (beta chain) was documented in a study of CD8+ T cells in alopecia areata (dated by TCRdb to about 2018). For the wider study: Treated patients were enrolled in an open-label pilot trial of oral tofacitinib at 5 to 10 mg twice daily for moderate-to-severe alopecia areata. Tofacitinib-treated patients had biopsies at baseline and at 4 and 24 weeks of treatment, with a later scalp biopsy in several patients. RNA was obtained with the PAXgene miRNA kit for fixed scalp, the miRNeasy kit for PBMCs, and the RNeasy kit for mouse skin. TCRbeta CDR3 regions were amplified by immunoSEQ multiplex PCR with 35 Vbeta forward and 13 Jbeta reverse primers. Scalp clonality was compared among normal scalp (n=4), patchy alopecia areata scalp (n=8), and alopecia totalis/universalis scalp (n=8). Tofacitinib was given for 6 to 18 months, followed by 6 months of follow-up off drug to assess delayed response and recurrence. The SALT score, which quantifies the percentage of affected scalp surface area, was used to measure disease severity in treated patients. To study T cell clonal expansion in alopecia areata, the researchers applied high-throughput TCRbeta sequencing to both the C3H/HeJ mouse model and human patients. On the human side, TCRbeta sequencing was run on scalp tissue and on sorted CD4+ and CD8+ peripheral blood T cells from healthy controls and from alopecia areata patients with either patchy or totalis/universalis disease.

Explained via the paper, the time point label denotes: four to five weeks on oral tofacitinib. The meaning of the sample's treatment or condition label: oral pan-JAK inhibitor, 5-10 mg twice daily. Lesional scalp punch biopsies and peripheral blood were collected from alopecia areata patients. PBMCs were isolated by density centrifugation and stained for CD3, CD4 and CD8, after which CD4+ and CD8+ T cells were sorted on a FACSAria. As for this clone: Which antigen it targets is not known. No base quality values were provided; no much bigger clone lies one nucleotide off.

Measured from the cysteine to the phenylalanine, the CDR3 is 17 residues long. The only DNA kept is the CDR3, 51 bases in frame from the first base. Here V drops 4 bases and J drops 7 bases, and the junction holds 14 bases not matched to any gene. For CDR1 and CDR2, the germline V gene lists SGHTS and YDEGEE. Receptors were amplified or captured by the immunoSEQ multiplex PCR assay. RNA was extracted from all samples and reverse transcribed into cDNA as template for TCR sequencing. First-strand cDNA was synthesized using SuperScript III with a 2:1 mix of oligo-dT and random hexamers. A synthetic immune receptor repertoire was used to measure amplification bias, and any remaining bias was corrected computationally. The original methods were these. After raw reads were preprocessed to remove errors, the CDR3 was defined following IMGT conventions as running from the conserved cysteine to phenylalanine. Clonality was computed by normalizing Shannon entropy by log2 of the number of productive unique TCRs and subtracting the result from 1. Scalp TCRbeta sequences were cross-referenced with sorted blood CD4 and CD8 repertoires so that the CD4 or CD8 identity of scalp clones could be inferred. What TCRdb holds here is the immuneACCESS table cut down to in-frame rearrangements. Part of the clones is not present; checked against another copy, under half of the missing clones reflect an unresolved V gene, and the others are unexplained. V, J and clone size are taken as reported in that table, and D and trimming were inferred from the DNA itself. This sample comprises just over 150,000 clones, around three fifths of them detected only once. The ten biggest clones cover approximately 0.91% of the sample.

Overall results and qualifications from the work: The treated cohort was small, with a single nonresponder, so links between baseline CD8+ expansion and response need larger studies. Compared with normal scalp, lesional scalp, particularly in alopecia totalis/universalis, had higher clonality and more expanded CD8+ clones, which suggests antigenic drive. Unlike mouse skin, which is dominated by gammadelta T cells, normal human skin has resident alphabeta T cells that are also sequenced, and this complicates analysis of the scalp TCR repertoire. During tofacitinib treatment, many expanded lesional clones remained in scalp and blood, and this persistence may partly explain relapse after treatment is stopped. With tofacitinib, both scalp clonality and the number of expanded CD8+ clones among the top 100 scalp clones went down significantly. TCR sequences shared between patients were less clear than in mice, possibly partly because of HLA diversity in the patient population.

The clonotype originates from a human donor with alopecia areata. Recombination connected TRBV5-8 to TRBJ2-5; a stretch of 12 junction bases matches TRBD2. Sequenced here: CD4+ T cells sorted from blood, sampled at week 4, from a patient treated with tofacitinib. The CDR3 is CASSPGWTSGDVGTQYF. The DNA is as follows: TGTGCCAGCAGCCCAGGCTGGACTAGCGGGGACGTGGGGACCCAGTACTTC.